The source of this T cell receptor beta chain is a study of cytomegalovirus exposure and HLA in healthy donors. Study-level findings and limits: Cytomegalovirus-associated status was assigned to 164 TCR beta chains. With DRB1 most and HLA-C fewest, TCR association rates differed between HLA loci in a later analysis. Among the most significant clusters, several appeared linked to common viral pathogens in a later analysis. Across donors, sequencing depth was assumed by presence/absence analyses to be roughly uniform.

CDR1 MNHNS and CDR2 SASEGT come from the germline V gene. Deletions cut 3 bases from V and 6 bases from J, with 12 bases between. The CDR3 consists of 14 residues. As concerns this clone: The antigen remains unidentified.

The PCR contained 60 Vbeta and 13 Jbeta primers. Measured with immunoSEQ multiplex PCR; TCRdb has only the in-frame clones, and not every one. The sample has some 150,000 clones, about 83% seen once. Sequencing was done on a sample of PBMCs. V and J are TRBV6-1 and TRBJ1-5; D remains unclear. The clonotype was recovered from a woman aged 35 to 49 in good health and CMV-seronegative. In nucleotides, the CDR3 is TGTGCCAGCAGTGACAATACGGCGGGTCAGCCCCAGCATTTT. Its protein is CASSDNTAGQPQHF.